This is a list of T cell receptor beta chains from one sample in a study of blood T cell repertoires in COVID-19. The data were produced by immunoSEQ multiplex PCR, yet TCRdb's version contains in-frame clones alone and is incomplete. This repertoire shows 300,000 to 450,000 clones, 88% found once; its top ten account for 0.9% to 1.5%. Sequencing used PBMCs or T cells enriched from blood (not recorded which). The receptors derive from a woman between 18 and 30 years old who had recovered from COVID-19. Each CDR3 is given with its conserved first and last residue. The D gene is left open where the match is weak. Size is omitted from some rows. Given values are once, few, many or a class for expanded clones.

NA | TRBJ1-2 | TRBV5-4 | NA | CASSLLEVPGYTF
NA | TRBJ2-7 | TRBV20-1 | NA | CSAKQISEQYF
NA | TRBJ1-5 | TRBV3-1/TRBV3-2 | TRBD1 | CASSPGTARNQPQHF
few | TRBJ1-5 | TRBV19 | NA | CASSDSQPQHF
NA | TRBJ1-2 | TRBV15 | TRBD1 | CATSRPTGGSYGYTF
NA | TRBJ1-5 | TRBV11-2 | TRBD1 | CASSRGQGLSQYQPQHF
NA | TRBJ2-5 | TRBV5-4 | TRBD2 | CASSLVAGGQETQYF
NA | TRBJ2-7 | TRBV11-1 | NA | CASSPAPGQAYEQYF
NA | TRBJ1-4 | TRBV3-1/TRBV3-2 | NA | CASSPGERGEKLFF
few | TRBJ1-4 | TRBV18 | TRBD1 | CASPTGAGELFF
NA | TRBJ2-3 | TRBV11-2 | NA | CASSLERRVGSTDTQYF
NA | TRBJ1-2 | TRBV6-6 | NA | CASSTPTMNGYTF
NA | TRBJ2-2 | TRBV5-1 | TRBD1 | CASSFRQGVNTGELFF
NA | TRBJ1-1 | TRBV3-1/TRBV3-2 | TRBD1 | CASSLQGGTEAFF
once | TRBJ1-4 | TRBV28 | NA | CASSSRGGGPTTNEKLFF
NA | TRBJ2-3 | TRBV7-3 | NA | CASSLTGDGDTQYF
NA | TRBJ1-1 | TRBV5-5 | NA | CASSPLGTPNTEAFF
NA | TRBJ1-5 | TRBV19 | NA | CASSIGHRVGQPQHF
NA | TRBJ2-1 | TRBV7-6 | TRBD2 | CASSLIFSGGPNEQFF
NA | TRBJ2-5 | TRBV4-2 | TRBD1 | CASSHLTGTDFQETQYF
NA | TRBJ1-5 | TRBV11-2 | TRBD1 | CASSRTGELNNQPQHF
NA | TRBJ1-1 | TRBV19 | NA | CASEPGFGSTEAFF
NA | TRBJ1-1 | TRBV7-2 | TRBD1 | CASSLALGQVRVDTEAFF
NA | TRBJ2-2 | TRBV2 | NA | CASSTLSTGELFF
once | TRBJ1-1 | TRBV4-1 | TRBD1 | CASSQDVQGGWTEAFF
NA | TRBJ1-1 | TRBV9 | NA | CASSVAPGTEAFF
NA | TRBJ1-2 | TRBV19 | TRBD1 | CASSTGEYGYTF
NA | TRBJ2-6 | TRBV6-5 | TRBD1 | CASSRTGTGANVLTF
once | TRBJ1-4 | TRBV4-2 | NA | CASSDTYLVEAFEKLFF
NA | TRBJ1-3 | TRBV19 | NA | CASSHATGSYGNTIYF
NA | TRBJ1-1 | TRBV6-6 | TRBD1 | CASSGTGGTEAFF
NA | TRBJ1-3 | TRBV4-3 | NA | CASSQGAVSSGNTIYF
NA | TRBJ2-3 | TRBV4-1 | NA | CASSPLPGTSTGDTQYF
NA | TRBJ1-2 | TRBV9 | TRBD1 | CASSSRRTGPGYTF
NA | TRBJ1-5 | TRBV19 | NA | CASRGGRYSNQPQHF
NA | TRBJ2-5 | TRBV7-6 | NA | CASSLSIDQETQYF